Each of the 6 T cell receptor beta chains below was sequenced from the same sample in a study of T cell responses to AZD1222 COVID-19 vaccine. Clones were read by immunoSEQ multiplex PCR, and TCRdb kept only the in-frame ones, dropping some. The sample carries 100,000 to 150,000 clones, 80% to 90% recorded once. The specimen comprised peripheral blood, sampled on day 0 of AZD1222 vaccination. All receptors derive from an adult in good health.

This chain connects TRBV3-1 (or the pseudogene TRBV3-2) to TRBJ1-6, with 7 bases fitting TRBD1. Germline V gives CDR1 LGHDT, CDR2 YNNKEL (reference sequence). The J segment lost 3 bases and the V segment lost 2 bases, leaving 1 base of the junction unmatched. This CDR3 is built from 15 residues. CDR3 coding DNA: TGTGCCAGCAGCCAACGGGACAGCTATAATTCACCCCTCCACTTT. It translates to CASSQRDSYNSPLHF.

The chain links TRBV7-9 to TRBJ2-7; D is undetermined. The germline CDR1 and CDR2 sequences are SEHNR and FQNEAQ (reference sequence). Between the trimmed V and J ends, which lost 3 bases and 3 bases, there was a span of 12 bases. This CDR3 comprises 14 residues. The CDR3 here is CASSFSASDYEQYF. The CDR3 DNA is TGTGCCAGCAGCTTTTCAGCCAGCGACTACGAGCAGTACTTC.

The chain couples TRBV7-2 to TRBJ1-3; D gene uncertain. Trimming removed 0 bases from V and 0 bases from J, with 3 bases in between. In germline, CDR1 is SGHTA, CDR2 FQGNSA. This CDR3 has 14 amino acids. DNA of the CDR3: TGTGCCAGCAGCTTAGCAAACTCTGGAAACACCATATATTTT. Protein: CASSLANSGNTIYF.

This chain joins TRBV9 and TRBJ2-7; 9 bases line up with TRBD1. This CDR3 comprises 15 residues. Unmatched junction bases numbered 5, after V lost 1 base and J lost 3 bases. Germline assignment: CDR1 SGDLS and CDR2 YYNGEE. The CDR3 bases are TGTGCCAGCAGCGTAACCGGGACAGGGTACTACGAGCAGTACTTC. This encodes CASSVTGTGYYEQYF.

The rearrangement joins TRBV5-1 to TRBJ1-1; D is possibly TRBD1 (6 bases). This CDR3 has 11 amino acids. Germline V gives CDR1 SGHRS, CDR2 YFSETQ. V lost 4 bases and J lost 8, with 9 bases in between. In nucleotides, the CDR3 is TGCGCCAGCAGCCCCGGACAGGAAGCTTTCTTT. This encodes CASSPGQEAFF.

A note on this clone: Additional DNA sequences in this sample encode the identical CDR3. CDR3 nucleotide sequence: TGCGCCAGCAGCTTGGGGAGCAACCAAGAGACCCAGTACTTC. It translates to CASSLGSNQETQYF. The chain couples TRBV5-1 to TRBJ2-5, with D hard to call. Germline V gene sequence: CDR1 SGHRS, CDR2 YFSETQ. V was pared by 0 bases and J by 0 bases, with 6 bases between. The CDR3 extends over 14 amino acids.